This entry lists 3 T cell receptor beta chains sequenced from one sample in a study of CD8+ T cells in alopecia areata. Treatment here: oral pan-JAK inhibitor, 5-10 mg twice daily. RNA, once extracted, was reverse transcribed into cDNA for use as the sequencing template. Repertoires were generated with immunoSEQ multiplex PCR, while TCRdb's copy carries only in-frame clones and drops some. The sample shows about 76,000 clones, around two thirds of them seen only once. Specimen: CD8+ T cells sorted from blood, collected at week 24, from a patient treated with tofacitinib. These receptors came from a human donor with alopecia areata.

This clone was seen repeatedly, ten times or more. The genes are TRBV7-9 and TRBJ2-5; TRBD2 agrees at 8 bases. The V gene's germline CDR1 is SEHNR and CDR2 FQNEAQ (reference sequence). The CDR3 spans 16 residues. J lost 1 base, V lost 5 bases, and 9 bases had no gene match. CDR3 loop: CASSPTFSGVQETQYF. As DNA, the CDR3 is TGTGCCAGCAGCCCAACTTTTAGCGGGGTCCAAGAGACCCAGTACTTC.

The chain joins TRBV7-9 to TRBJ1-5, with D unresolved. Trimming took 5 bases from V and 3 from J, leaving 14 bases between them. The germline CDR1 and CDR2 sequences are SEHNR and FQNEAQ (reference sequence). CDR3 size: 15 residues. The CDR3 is CASSQTGPLNQPQHF. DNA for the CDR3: TGTGCCAGCAGCCAAACGGGCCCCCTCAATCAGCCCCAGCATTTT.

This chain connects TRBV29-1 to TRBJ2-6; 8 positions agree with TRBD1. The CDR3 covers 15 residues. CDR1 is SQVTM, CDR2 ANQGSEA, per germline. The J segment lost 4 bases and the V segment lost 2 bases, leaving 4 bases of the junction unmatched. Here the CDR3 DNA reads TGCAGCGTTGAAAACAGGGGGAAAGGGGCCAACGTCCTGACTTTC. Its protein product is CSVENRGKGANVLTF.